A selection of T cell receptor beta chains follows, all from one sample in a study of shared clonotypes between healthy human individuals. Produced via immunoSEQ multiplex PCR; TCRdb's table is partial and in-frame only. The table has roughly 2 million clones, approximately 94% seen once. Sequencing input: naive CD8+ T cells sorted from blood. The receptors derive from a young man in good health. Each CDR3 is given with its conserved first and last residue. A D gene is named only where the DNA matches it firmly. Clone size is not always given. Where it is, it says once, few, many or a class for expanded clones.

D: TRBD2
size: .
V: TRBV4-1
J: TRBJ2-7
DNA: TGCGCCAGCAGCCAAGAACACGGGAGGGGGGGCGAGCAGTACTTC
CDR3: CASSQEHGRGGEQYF

D: TRBD1
size: .
V: TRBV18
J: TRBJ1-5
DNA: TGTGCCAGCGCCTCAGGGGGTTCGAGCAATCAGCCCCAGCATTTT
CDR3: CASASGGSSNQPQHF

D: .
size: .
V: TRBV7-9
J: TRBJ2-7
DNA: TGTGCCAGCAGCCAAGATTACGAGCAGTACTTC
CDR3: CASSQDYEQYF

D: .
size: .
V: TRBV19
J: TRBJ1-5
DNA: TGTGCCAGTATGACCCGGGACACTAATCAGCCCCAGCATTTT
CDR3: CASMTRDTNQPQHF

D: .
size: .
V: TRBV9
J: TRBJ1-1
DNA: TGTGCCAGCAGCACTCTGACAGGGAACACTGAAGCTTTCTTT
CDR3: CASSTLTGNTEAFF

D: TRBD1
size: .
V: TRBV6-5
J: TRBJ2-5
DNA: TGTGCCAGCAGTTACTCCACAGGGGCGGAGGAGACCCAGTACTTC
CDR3: CASSYSTGAEETQYF

D: .
size: .
V: TRBV5-5
J: TRBJ1-2
DNA: TGTGCCAGCAGCTTGGTAGCCTACTATGGCTACACCTTC
CDR3: CASSLVAYYGYTF

D: TRBD2
size: .
V: TRBV5-1
J: TRBJ2-3
DNA: TGCGCCAGCAGCTTGGAGGGAGGGTTCACAGATACGCAGTATTTT
CDR3: CASSLEGGFTDTQYF

D: .
size: .
V: TRBV27
J: TRBJ1-1
DNA: TGTGCCAGCACCACGTGGGGGGAGAGGGCTTTCTTT
CDR3: CASTTWGERAFF

D: .
size: once
V: TRBV14
J: TRBJ2-7
DNA: TGTGCCAGCAGCCGTAGCGGAGGTTTATACGAGCAGTACTTC
CDR3: CASSRSGGLYEQYF

D: TRBD2
size: .
V: TRBV27
J: TRBJ2-5
DNA: TGTGCCAGCAGTTCCCGGACTAGCGGGAGGGGTAGTTTGGAGACCCAGTACTTC
CDR3: CASSSRTSGRGSLETQYF

D: .
size: .
V: TRBV6-5
J: TRBJ1-2
DNA: TGTGCCAGCAGTTACTACCCAGGGGCCTCCTATGGCTACACCTTC
CDR3: CASSYYPGASYGYTF

D: .
size: .
V: TRBV6-4
J: TRBJ2-1
DNA: TGTGCCAGCAGCGCCCTCGCGGGGCCCTACAATGAGCAGTTCTTC
CDR3: CASSALAGPYNEQFF

D: TRBD1
size: .
V: TRBV5-4
J: TRBJ1-1
DNA: TGTGCCAGCAGCTCCTCGGACAGGGGGTGGACTGAAGCTTTCTTT
CDR3: CASSSSDRGWTEAFF

D: TRBD1
size: .
V: TRBV4-1
J: TRBJ2-7
DNA: TGCGCCAGCAGCCAAGATCCTAGGACAGGGGTCTACGAGCAGTACTTC
CDR3: CASSQDPRTGVYEQYF

D: .
size: .
V: TRBV30
J: TRBJ1-1
DNA: TGTGCCTGGAGTGCTGGAGGGGACACTGAAGCTTTCTTT
CDR3: CAWSAGGDTEAFF

D: .
size: once
V: TRBV4-1
J: TRBJ2-7
DNA: TGCGCCAGCAGCTTCGAACAGGGAGGCTACGAGCAGTACTTC
CDR3: CASSFEQGGYEQYF

D: TRBD1
size: .
V: TRBV29-1
J: TRBJ1-1
DNA: TGCAGCGTTCACACAGGGGCGTTATCTGAAGCTTTCTTT
CDR3: CSVHTGALSEAFF

D: .
size: .
V: TRBV7-9
J: TRBJ2-7
DNA: TGTGCCAGCAGCCGGCTGGAGGAGCAGTACTTC
CDR3: CASSRLEEQYF

D: .
size: .
V: TRBV10-1
J: TRBJ2-2
DNA: TGCGCCAGCAGTGTGACGAACACCGGGGAGCTGTTTTTT
CDR3: CASSVTNTGELFF

D: TRBD2
size: .
V: TRBV11-2
J: TRBJ2-4
DNA: TGTGCCAGCAGCTTATCGTGGGCGGGAGGGCCATCGCAAAACATTCAGTACTTC
CDR3: CASSLSWAGGPSQNIQYF

D: .
size: .
V: TRBV5-5
J: TRBJ2-1
DNA: TGTGCCAGCAGCTTGCTACAGCCGCTCGATGAGCAGTTCTTC
CDR3: CASSLLQPLDEQFF

D: TRBD1
size: .
V: TRBV28
J: TRBJ2-5
DNA: TGTGCCAGCAGCCAAGGGACAGGGACCGTTCATGGAGAGACCCAGTACTTC
CDR3: CASSQGTGTVHGETQYF

D: .
size: .
V: TRBV5-1
J: TRBJ2-7
DNA: TGCGCCAGCAGCTTGGGTCGCCCTAGCGTTGCCTACGAGCAGTACTTC
CDR3: CASSLGRPSVAYEQYF

D: .
size: .
V: TRBV4-1
J: TRBJ2-3
DNA: TGCGCCAGCAGCCAAGGACCCACTAGCACAGATACGCAGTATTTT
CDR3: CASSQGPTSTDTQYF

D: .
size: .
V: TRBV18
J: TRBJ1-4
DNA: TGTGCCAGCTCACCACCTCGAGGTGATATCCGGTATGAAAAACTGTTTTTT
CDR3: CASSPPRGDIRYEKLFF

D: .
size: .
V: TRBV27
J: TRBJ2-3
DNA: TGTGCCAGCAGTCCCTACCCGGGGTCTGATACGCAGTATTTT
CDR3: CASSPYPGSDTQYF

D: .
size: .
V: TRBV5-4
J: TRBJ2-3
DNA: TGTGCCAGCAGCCTCAGGGGATGGGCAGATACGCAGTATTTT
CDR3: CASSLRGWADTQYF

D: .
size: .
V: TRBV27
J: TRBJ1-5
DNA: TGTGCCAGCAGTCCCTCGGCAGGGGAGTGGCATCAGCCCCAGCATTTT
CDR3: CASSPSAGEWHQPQHF

D: .
size: .
V: TRBV14
J: TRBJ1-1
DNA: TGTGCCAGCAGCCAAGATGGTAGGCCGAACACTGAAGCTTTCTTT
CDR3: CASSQDGRPNTEAFF

D: .
size: .
V: TRBV6-1
J: TRBJ1-2
DNA: TGTGCCAGCAGTTGGACAGAGTACGACTATGGCTACACCTTC
CDR3: CASSWTEYDYGYTF

D: .
size: .
V: TRBV4-1
J: TRBJ1-1
DNA: TGCGCCAGCAGCCAAGATGGGGTCCGTGCTTTCTTT
CDR3: CASSQDGVRAFF

D: .
size: .
V: TRBV28
J: TRBJ1-5
DNA: TGTGCCAGCAGTGCTCTAACCTGGACAGATAGCAATCAGCCCCAGCATTTT
CDR3: CASSALTWTDSNQPQHF

D: TRBD1
size: .
V: TRBV5-4
J: TRBJ1-3
DNA: TGTGCCAGCAGCTTGAAAGGGGGCGTTGGTGACACCATATATTTT
CDR3: CASSLKGGVGDTIYF

D: .
size: .
V: TRBV11-2
J: TRBJ1-2
DNA: TGTGCCAGCAGCTTAATGGTGGGGGAGGGTCTCGGCTACACCTTC
CDR3: CASSLMVGEGLGYTF

D: TRBD1
size: .
V: TRBV2
J: TRBJ2-7
DNA: TGTGCCAGCAGTCAGACCAAGCAGGGGGCGACCTACGAGCAGTACTTC
CDR3: CASSQTKQGATYEQYF

D: .
size: .
V: TRBV27
J: TRBJ2-7
DNA: TGTGCCAGCAGTAAGGCAGGCGAAGGGCCCCACTCCTACGAGCAGTACTTC
CDR3: CASSKAGEGPHSYEQYF

D: TRBD2
size: .
V: TRBV29-1
J: TRBJ2-6
DNA: TGCAGCGTTGTGAGCGGGGGCAGCTACGGCTATCATGGAGGGGCCAACGTCCTGACTTTC
CDR3: CSVVSGGSYGYHGGANVLTF

D: TRBD1
size: .
V: TRBV5-1
J: TRBJ2-1
DNA: TGCGCCAGCACCTCCGGGACAGGGTACAATGAGCAGTTCTTC
CDR3: CASTSGTGYNEQFF

D: .
size: .
V: TRBV19
J: TRBJ2-7
DNA: TGTGCCAGTACTGCCGGGACTTCAACCTACGAGCAGTACTTC
CDR3: CASTAGTSTYEQYF

D: .
size: .
V: TRBV6-1
J: TRBJ2-3
DNA: TGTGCCAGCAGTGAGGCTGCAGGGTTCGCAGATACGCAGTATTTT
CDR3: CASSEAAGFADTQYF

D: TRBD1
size: .
V: TRBV4-1
J: TRBJ1-1
DNA: TGCGCCAGCAGACTCACAGGGGGGGGCACTGAAGCTTTCTTT
CDR3: CASRLTGGGTEAFF

D: .
size: .
V: TRBV25-1
J: TRBJ2-1
DNA: TGTGCCAGCAGTTTAGCGAGCTCCTACAATGAGCAGTTCTTC
CDR3: CASSLASSYNEQFF

D: TRBD1
size: .
V: TRBV5-1
J: TRBJ1-4
DNA: TGCGCCAGCAGCCCTTACTATTCCCCGGGACAGCTTAATGAAAAACTGTTTTTT
CDR3: CASSPYYSPGQLNEKLFF

D: TRBD2
size: .
V: TRBV4-3
J: TRBJ2-1
DNA: TGCGCCAGCAGCCCCAAGAGGGGACTAGCGGGGCGATCCTACAATGAGCAGTTCTTC
CDR3: CASSPKRGLAGRSYNEQFF

D: .
size: .
V: TRBV7-9
J: TRBJ2-1
DNA: TGTGCCAGCAGCCCACCGGACTATACAAGTGATGAGCAGTTCTTC
CDR3: CASSPPDYTSDEQFF

D: .
size: .
V: TRBV5-4
J: TRBJ2-1
DNA: TGTGCCACCAAACAGGAGCCGAACAATGAGCAGTTCTTC
CDR3: CATKQEPNNEQFF

D: .
size: .
V: TRBV19
J: TRBJ1-5
DNA: TGTGCCAGTAGTATCCTCTTGTGGGAATATAGCAATCAGCCCCAGCATTTT
CDR3: CASSILLWEYSNQPQHF

D: .
size: .
V: TRBV27
J: TRBJ2-7
DNA: TGTGCCAGCAGTCGAGGGATCGGAGTCGAGCAGTACTTC
CDR3: CASSRGIGVEQYF

D: TRBD2
size: .
V: TRBV7-7
J: TRBJ2-2
DNA: TGTGCTAGCAGCCGACTAGCGGGAGCTACCGGGGAGCTGTTTTTT
CDR3: CASSRLAGATGELFF

D: TRBD1
size: .
V: TRBV28
J: TRBJ2-3
DNA: TGTGCCAGCAGGCCGGGACAGGGGCGGACAGATACGCAGTATTTT
CDR3: CASRPGQGRTDTQYF

D: .
size: .
V: TRBV6-5
J: TRBJ2-5
DNA: TGTGCCAGCAGCGGGGGCGAAGAGACCCAGTACTTC
CDR3: CASSGGEETQYF

D: .
size: once
V: TRBV19
J: TRBJ1-1
DNA: TGTGCCAGTACTTGGGACGTGGGGGGCACTGAAGCTTTCTTT
CDR3: CASTWDVGGTEAFF

D: .
size: .
V: TRBV14
J: TRBJ1-3
DNA: TGTGCCAGCAGCCAAGGAGGAAGTAACACCATATATTTT
CDR3: CASSQGGSNTIYF

D: TRBD1
size: few
V: TRBV7-9
J: TRBJ1-2
DNA: TGTGCCAGCAGCTTATTGACAGGGTATGGGAATAACTATGGCTACACCTTC
CDR3: CASSLLTGYGNNYGYTF

D: .
size: .
V: TRBV9
J: TRBJ2-7
DNA: TGTGCCAGCAGCGTAGATGGCTACGAGCAGTACTTC
CDR3: CASSVDGYEQYF

D: .
size: .
V: TRBV4-1
J: TRBJ2-1
DNA: TGCGCCAGCAGCGGCGATTACAGGGTTAATGAGCAGTTCTTC
CDR3: CASSGDYRVNEQFF

D: TRBD1
size: once
V: TRBV27
J: TRBJ1-6
DNA: TGTGCCAGCAGTTACGGGACAGCGAATTCACCCCTCCACTTT
CDR3: CASSYGTANSPLHF

D: .
size: .
V: TRBV18
J: TRBJ1-4
DNA: TGTGCCAGCTCACCACCCCCCGGCCTTGGGGAAAAACTGTTTTTT
CDR3: CASSPPPGLGEKLFF